A selection of T cell receptor beta chains follows, all from one sample in a study of blood T cell repertoires in COVID-19. Only in-frame clones appear in the TCRdb table, and some are missing; sequencing was by immunoSEQ multiplex PCR. In the table there are 58,000 or so clones, roughly 74% of which are singletons. The specimen sequenced was peripheral blood. The receptors derive from a woman of 80 years or more with acute or convalescent COVID-19. The CDR3 runs from the conserved cysteine through the conserved F or W. The D gene is left open where the match is weak. Not every row has a clone size; where given, it reads once, few, many or a size class.

v_call	clone_size	j_call	d_call	cdr3_aa	cdr3_nt
TRBV19	NA	TRBJ1-2	TRBD1	CASSRDRAYGYTF	TGTGCCAGTAGCCGGGACAGGGCCTATGGCTACACCTTC
TRBV4-3	once	TRBJ2-2	NA	CASSQEPHGTRGTGELFF	TGCGCCAGCAGCCAAGAACCCCATGGCACGCGAGGCACCGGGGAGCTGTTTTTT
TRBV27	NA	TRBJ2-6	NA	CASSPRGGHSGANVLTF	TGTGCCAGCAGTCCGCGTGGGGGCCACTCTGGGGCCAACGTCCTGACTTTC
TRBV5-4	NA	TRBJ2-5	TRBD2	CASSLEGLPEETQYF	TGTGCCAGCAGCTTAGAGGGACTACCGGAAGAGACCCAGTACTTC
TRBV7-2	NA	TRBJ1-1	NA	CASSLGGQQNTEAFF	TGTGCCAGCAGCTTAGGCGGGCAACAGAACACTGAAGCTTTCTTT
TRBV4-2	NA	TRBJ2-5	NA	CASSQDLRRETQYF	TGTGCCAGCAGCCAAGATCTCAGAAGAGAGACCCAGTACTTC
TRBV4-1	once	TRBJ2-7	TRBD2	CASSQVAGGSYEQYF	TGCGCCAGCAGCCAAGTCGCGGGAGGGTCCTACGAGCAGTACTTC
TRBV19	NA	TRBJ1-4	TRBD1	CASSVNRGGNEKLFF	TGTGCCAGTAGTGTGAACAGGGGCGGGAATGAAAAACTGTTTTTT
TRBV19	NA	TRBJ2-7	NA	CASSIVISYEQYF	TGTGCCAGTAGTATAGTTATCTCCTACGAGCAGTACTTC
TRBV5-1	NA	TRBJ2-5	TRBD2	CASSTGLAGGRQETQYF	TGCGCCAGCAGTACTGGACTAGCGGGAGGTAGGCAAGAGACCCAGTACTTC
TRBV27	NA	TRBJ1-1	NA	CASSSTPDSYTEAFF	TGTGCCAGCAGTTCGACCCCAGACAGTTATACTGAAGCTTTCTTT
TRBV6-6	once	TRBJ1-3	NA	CASSRTVSGNTIYF	TGTGCCAGCAGTAGGACAGTCTCTGGAAACACCATATATTTT
TRBV11-2	NA	TRBJ2-7	TRBD2	CASSPERLAFPYEQYF	TGTGCCAGCAGCCCCGAGCGACTAGCGTTTCCCTACGAGCAGTACTTC
TRBV29-1	NA	TRBJ2-7	NA	CSVAGVMDGEQYF	TGCAGCGTTGCGGGGGTTATGGACGGCGAGCAGTACTTC
TRBV5-1	NA	TRBJ2-7	TRBD1	CASSKARDSSSYEQYF	TGCGCCAGCAGCAAGGCCCGGGACAGCAGCTCCTACGAGCAGTACTTC
TRBV28	NA	TRBJ2-6	NA	CASSEQRSGANVLTF	TGTGCCAGCAGCGAACAACGCTCTGGGGCCAACGTCCTGACTTTC
TRBV19	NA	TRBJ1-2	NA	CASSLQVDYGYTF	TGTGCCAGTAGCCTACAGGTTGACTATGGCTACACCTTC
TRBV5-1	NA	TRBJ2-1	NA	CASSFYSLKYNEQFF	TGCGCCAGCAGCTTTTATAGTCTAAAGTACAATGAGCAGTTCTTC
TRBV28	NA	TRBJ2-1	TRBD2	CASSPSGRAKTEQFF	TGTGCCAGCAGCCCCAGCGGGAGGGCAAAGACGGAGCAGTTCTTC
TRBV10-3	NA	TRBJ1-6	NA	CAISEPGVSNSPLHF	TGTGCCATCAGTGAGCCGGGGGTCAGCAATTCACCCCTCCACTTT
TRBV28	NA	TRBJ1-1	NA	CASSLNQGGSTEAFF	TGTGCCAGCAGTTTAAATCAGGGCGGGAGCACTGAAGCTTTCTTT
TRBV7-8	few	TRBJ1-5	TRBD1	CASSHDRVGQPQHF	TGTGCCAGCAGCCACGACAGGGTCGGGCAGCCCCAGCATTTT
TRBV15	NA	TRBJ2-1	TRBD2	CATSSGRMQFF	TGTGCCACCAGCAGCGGGAGGATGCAGTTCTTC
TRBV5-6	NA	TRBJ2-1	NA	CASSSTGFPGNEQFF	TGTGCCAGCAGTTCCACAGGGTTTCCCGGCAATGAGCAGTTCTTC
TRBV6-4	NA	TRBJ2-1	TRBD2	CASAEGSGRQFF	TGTGCCAGCGCCGAGGGTAGCGGGAGGCAGTTCTTC
TRBV7-2	few	TRBJ2-1	NA	CASSYRPNNEQFF	TGTGCCAGCAGCTACAGGCCCAACAATGAGCAGTTCTTC
TRBV4-2	NA	TRBJ2-2	TRBD2	CASSQDRFLAVNTGELFF	TGTGCCAGCAGCCAAGATCGATTCCTAGCGGTCAACACCGGGGAGCTGTTTTTT